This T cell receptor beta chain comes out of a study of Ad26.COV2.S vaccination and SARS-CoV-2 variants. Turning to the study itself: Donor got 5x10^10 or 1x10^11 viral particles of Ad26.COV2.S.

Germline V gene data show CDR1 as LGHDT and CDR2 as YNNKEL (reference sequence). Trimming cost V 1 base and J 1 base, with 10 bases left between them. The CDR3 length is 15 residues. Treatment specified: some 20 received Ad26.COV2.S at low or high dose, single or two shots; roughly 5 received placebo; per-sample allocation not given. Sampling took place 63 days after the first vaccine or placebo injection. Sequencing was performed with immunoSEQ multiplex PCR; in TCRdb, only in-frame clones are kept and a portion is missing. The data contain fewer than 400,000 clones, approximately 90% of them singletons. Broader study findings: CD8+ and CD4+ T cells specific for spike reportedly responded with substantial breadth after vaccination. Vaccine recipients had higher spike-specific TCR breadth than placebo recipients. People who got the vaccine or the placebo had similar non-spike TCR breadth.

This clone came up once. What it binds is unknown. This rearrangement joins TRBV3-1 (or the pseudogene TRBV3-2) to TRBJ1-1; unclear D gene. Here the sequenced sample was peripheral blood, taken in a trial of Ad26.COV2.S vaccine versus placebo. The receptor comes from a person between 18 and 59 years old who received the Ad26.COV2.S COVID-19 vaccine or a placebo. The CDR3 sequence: CASSQAGLSNTEAFF. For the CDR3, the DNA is TGTGCCAGCAGCCAAGCAGGTTTATCGAACACTGAAGCTTTCTTT.